Following are 19 T cell receptor beta chains from one sample sequenced in a study of early T cells in non-severe SARS-CoV-2 infection. TCRdb passed the 5' RACE reads through MiXCR, listing each CDR3 protein once. The sample has around 83,000 distinct CDR3 sequences, about 12% seen once. The sequencing used whole blood, collected at baseline. The source of these receptors is an adult who was a healthcare worker with PCR-confirmed SARS-CoV-2 infection or an uninfected control (not recorded which).

The chain recombines TRBV10-3 with TRBJ2-3, with TRBD2 matching over 15 bases. V lost 2 bases to trimming and J lost 3 bases; unmatched junction nucleotides: 0. CDR1 ENHRY and CDR2 SYGVKD come from the germline V gene. The CDR3 contains 16 residues. CDR3 in amino acids: CAISEGTSGRTDTQYF. The CDR3, as DNA: TGTGCCATCAGTGAGGGGACTAGCGGGAGGACAGATACGCAGTATTTT.

This clonotype has just a few counts. The genes are TRBV29-1 and TRBJ1-2; D not resolved. The germline V and J ends were trimmed by 1 base and 3 bases, with 18 bases remaining between them. Germline CDR1 and CDR2: SQVTM and ANQGSEA. The CDR3 has 16 residues. The chain's CDR3 is CSVEGGEGLGDYGYTF. CDR3 nucleotide sequence: TGCAGCGTTGAAGGGGGAGAAGGGCTTGGGGACTATGGCTACACCTTC.

This chain joins TRBV11-1 and TRBJ2-7; 13 nucleotides agree with TRBD2. CDR1 and CDR2 from the germline V gene are SGHAT and FQDESV (reference sequence). There are 16 residues in the CDR3. J lost 7 bases, V lost 4 bases, and 10 bases had no gene match. CDR3 sequence (DNA): TGTGCCAGCAGCTCCGGACTAGCGGGGGCCGGTAGTGAGCAGTACTTC. This gives the protein CASSSGLAGAGSEQYF.

This sequence joins TRBV7-3 and TRBJ2-4; either TRBD1 or TRBD2 may supply D (5 bases each). Germline lookup yields CDR1 SGHTA and CDR2 FQGTGA. Deletions cut 2 bases from V and 7 bases from J, with 12 bases between. The CDR3 is 14 residues long. The CDR3 spells CASSLPGTWNIQYF. CDR3 DNA: TGTGCCAGCAGCTTACCGGGGACGTGGAACATTCAGTACTTC.

The CDR3 DNA reads as TGTGCCAGCAGACTGGGGGAGACCCAGTACTTC. This encodes CASRLGETQYF. This rearrangement joins TRBV11-2 to TRBJ2-5; the D is unclear. V was pared by 6 bases and J by 5 bases, with 7 bases between. The CDR3 is made up of 11 amino acids. Germline-derived CDR1 and CDR2 are SGHAT and FQNNGV.

This clonotype was observed at least ten times. The chain uses TRBV4-1 and TRBJ1-1; D gene unclear. Germline lookup yields CDR1 MGHRA and CDR2 YSYEKL. This CDR3 has 15 residues. V was shortened by 4 bases and J by 0 bases, with 12 bases between the two germline ends. DNA for the CDR3: TGCGCCAGCAGCCGAGAGCTTAACATGAACACTGAAGCTTTCTTT. It specifies CASSRELNMNTEAFF.

V usage is TRBV25-1 and J usage is TRBJ2-1, with D possibly matching TRBD2 (6 bases). Germline CDR1 reads MGHDK; CDR2 reads SYGVNS. The CDR3 is 15 residues long. V was cut by 2 bases and J by 7 bases, with 15 bases left in between. The CDR3 DNA is TGTGCCAGCAGTGAACCGGGGACTCTGACGAATGAGCAGTTCTTC. Translating it yields CASSEPGTLTNEQFF. Complete variable domain (other parts from reference TRBV25-1 and TRBJ2-1): EADIYQTPRYLVIGTGKKITLECSQTMGHDKMYWYQQDPGMELHLIHYSYGVNSTEKGDLSSESTVSRIRTEHFPLTLESARPSHTSQYLCASSEPGTLTNEQFFGPGTRLTVL.

This clonotype was counted a few times. V usage is TRBV28 and J usage is TRBJ2-4; 11 bases line up with TRBD1. With 3 bases clipped from V and 1 base from J, the junction kept 8 bases outside the gene matches. Germline values: CDR1 MDHEN, CDR2 SYDVKM. The CDR3 contains 18 residues. CDR3 sequence (DNA): TGTGCCAGCAGTTTGGGACAGGGGGGAACCCTTGCCAAAAACATTCAGTACTTC. Translation gives CASSLGQGGTLAKNIQYF.

The chain employs TRBV12-3 or TRBV12-4 and TRBJ2-6; D is uncertain. This CDR3 contains 13 residues. The ends were cut back, 7 bases at V and 0 bases at J, with 4 bases in the middle. The CDR3 nucleotides read TGTGCCAGCAAGAACTCTGGGGCCAACGTCCTGACTTTC. Amino acids: CASKNSGANVLTF.

The genes are TRBV7-6 and TRBJ2-7; TRBD2 aligns across 8 bases. In germline, CDR1 is SGHVS, CDR2 FNYEAQ. Unmatched junction bases numbered 6, after V lost 3 bases and J lost 2 bases. CDR3 length: 15 residues. The DNA of the CDR3 is TGTGCCAGCAGCTTTGGACTAGCTTCCGCCTACGAGCAGTACTTC. Amino acids: CASSFGLASAYEQYF.

At least ten counts were recorded for this clonotype. The V call is TRBV5-6, the J call TRBJ2-3; D is undetermined. Germline-derived CDR1 and CDR2 are SGHDT and YYEEEE. V dropped 4 bases and J dropped 0 bases, with 9 bases sitting between them. The CDR3 has 14 amino acids. The CDR3 here is CASSVDLSTDTQYF. DNA of the CDR3: TGTGCCAGCAGCGTGGACCTCAGCACAGATACGCAGTATTTT.

In this sample, this clonotype turned up a few times. The chain carries TRBV11-2 and TRBJ2-7; either TRBD1 or TRBD2 may fit D (5 bases each). V lost 5 bases and J 2 bases, leaving 13 bases between the germline ends. CDR3 size: 14 residues. Germline CDR1 and CDR2: SGHAT and FQNNGV. As DNA, the CDR3 is TGTGCCAGCAGCGCCCAGATGGGGGCCTACGAGCAGTACTTC. Amino acid sequence: CASSAQMGAYEQYF.

This clonotype was picked up a small number of times. V and J are TRBV7-9 and TRBJ2-3; D unresolved. The CDR3 covers 13 residues. From germline, CDR1 is SEHNR and CDR2 FQNEAQ (reference sequence). Trimming took 5 bases from V and 4 from J, leaving 10 bases between them. The CDR3 coding sequence is TGTGCCAGCAGCCCCCTCAAGTCAGATACGCAGTATTTT. It yields the protein CASSPLKSDTQYF.

This clonotype was found many times. This chain joins TRBV5-1 and TRBJ2-7; D tentatively fits TRBD1 or TRBD2 (5 bases each). This CDR3 comprises 16 residues. CDR1 SGHRS and CDR2 YFSETQ come from the germline V gene. Trimming pared 3 bases from V and 2 bases from J, leaving 18 bases between. CDR3 DNA: TGCGCCAGCAGCTGGTTTTCCGGGACGGAAACCTACGAGCAGTACTTC. Its protein is CASSWFSGTETYEQYF.

This clonotype came up a few times. The chain couples TRBV30 to TRBJ1-1, with a weak D call TRBD1 (5 bases). Trimming stripped 0 bases from V and 4 bases from J, with 9 bases between. The CDR3 runs to 13 residues. Germline lookup yields CDR1 GTSNPN and CDR2 SVGIG (reference sequence). This CDR3 reads CAWSVRTSTEAFF. CDR3 coding DNA: TGTGCCTGGAGTGTACGGACAAGCACTGAAGCTTTCTTT. Supplemented by reference TRBV30 and TRBJ1-1, the full variable domain reads SQTIHQWPATLVQPVGSPLSLECTVEGTSNPNLYWYRQAAGRGLQLLFYSVGIGQISSEVPQNLSASRPQDRQFILSSKKLLLSDSGFYLCAWSVRTSTEAFFGQGTRLTVV.

This clonotype was seen more than once but under ten times. CDR3 residues: CASSTPPGRATDTQYF. For the CDR3, the DNA is TGTGCCAGCAGTACCCCACCCGGGAGGGCCACAGATACGCAGTATTTT. The rearrangement joins TRBV6-6 to TRBJ2-3; 8 nucleotides align to TRBD2. V shed 5 bases and J 2 bases; nucleotides not matched to a gene: 9. Germline V gene sequence: CDR1 MNHNY, CDR2 SVGAGI (reference sequence). This CDR3 is 16 amino acids long.

This clonotype has ten or more counts. The CDR3 DNA reads as TGTGCCAGCAGGGAGGACAGGGTGGGCCAAGAGACCCAGTACTTC. Protein: CASREDRVGQETQYF. The chain employs TRBV2 and TRBJ2-5; 8 nucleotides line up with TRBD1. Germline CDR1 and CDR2: SNHLY and FYNNEI. V was clipped by 6 bases and J by 1 base; unmatched bases: 7. CDR3 length: 15 residues. Variable domain in full (rest from reference TRBV2 and TRBJ2-5): EPEVTQTPSHQVTQMGQEVILRCVPISNHLYFYWYRQILGQKVEFLVSFYNNEISEKSEIFDDQFSVERPDGSNFTLKIRSTKLEDSAMYFCASREDRVGQETQYFGPGTRLLVL.

This clonotype was recorded a few times. This chain uses TRBV18 with TRBJ1-5; D might be TRBD1 (5 bases). Germline CDR1 is KGHSH and CDR2 is LQKENI. V was trimmed by 4 bases and J by 0 bases, leaving 13 bases between them. The CDR3 consists of 16 residues. The CDR3 coding sequence is TGTGCCAGCTCACTCACTTGGGACCTTAGCAATCAGCCCCAGCATTTT. Encoded protein: CASSLTWDLSNQPQHF.

The rearrangement links TRBV7-6 to TRBJ2-2; 9 nucleotides line up with TRBD1. With 1 base clipped from V and 4 bases from J, the junction kept 7 bases outside the gene matches. In germline, CDR1 is SGHVS, CDR2 FNYEAQ. The CDR3 has 17 residues. CDR3 in amino acids: CASSLVPQGAPTGELFF. DNA of the CDR3: TGTGCCAGCAGCTTAGTCCCACAGGGGGCGCCCACCGGGGAGCTGTTTTTT.